This T cell receptor (beta chain) appears in the sequencing data of a study of lymphopenia after photon versus proton radiotherapy (dated by TCRdb to about 2019). As for the study more broadly: The study compared the immunological effects of photon versus proton radiation therapy in patients with gastrointestinal tumors who developed high-grade lymphopenia. The cohort comprised 20 patients with gastrointestinal tumors who received either photon or proton therapy and then developed lymphopenia. The study was designed to characterize how the impact on the immune system differs between the two radiation modalities.

Receptor libraries were prepared by the immunoSEQ multiplex PCR assay. T cell repertoires were profiled by deep sequencing of rearranged TCR beta loci, alongside multiparametric flow cytometry. TCRdb retrieved this table from immuneACCESS and kept in-frame rearrangements only. Not all clones are present; in checked studies, unresolved V genes account for under half, and no reason is known for the remainder. In all, the sample holds 68,000 or so clones, and about nine tenths of those were seen once. The ten largest clones add up to approximately 2.9% of the sample. The germline V gene supplies CDR1 SGHTA and CDR2 FQGNSA. Including cysteine and phenylalanine, the CDR3 has 15 amino acids. The sequence is cut down to CDR3 DNA, 45 bases in frame from base 1. V is clipped by 4 bases and J by 1 base, and the sequence between their germline boundaries is 11 bases long. On this clone: Its antigen specificity is not known. Within one base of it there is no much larger clone, and no base qualities were kept.

Findings and caveats that apply to the study as a whole: Proton-treated patients stayed relatively stable during treatment, while photon-treated patients lost naive T cells and TCR diversity and gained effector/memory populations. Across the cohort, an inverse correlation was found between a larger post-nadir drop in TCR diversity and overall survival time among patients who died. The survival association was examined only in patients who died, and the authors described better survival with proton therapy as a possibility, not as a demonstrated result. After the lymphocyte count nadir, photon-treated repertoires showed oligoclonal expansion, especially of CD8+ Temra cells, which drove the drop in diversity.

This material consisted of peripheral blood, taken from a patient treated with photon-based radiotherapy. The sequence was obtained from a woman aged 70 to 79 with pancreatic cancer. The V gene is TRBV7-2 and the J gene is TRBJ1-5; the best D guess is TRBD1, with 5 bases matching. The DNA reads TGTGCCAGCAGCTGGCAGGGTGGGAGCAATCAGCCCCAGCATTTT. Translated, it reads CASSWQGGSNQPQHF.